The clone carrying this T cell receptor (beta chain) was counted between two and nine times. What it binds is unknown. The time point: newly diagnosed GD, antithyroid drugs for less than 3 months. TCR sequences were obtained from RNA taken from PBMCs. Investigators report Graves' disease was diagnosed under American Thyroid Association guidelines. Trimming removed 3 bases from V and 2 bases from J; junction bases left unmatched: 9. This CDR3 is 18 amino acids long. Per germline, CDR1 MDHEN and CDR2 SYDVKM. The record originates from a study of regulatory T cells in long-lasting Graves disease. General observations from the study: Persistent-disease Graves' patients showed less TCR diversity than new cases.

Arm-PCR of CDR3 regions and iRepertoire HTBI primers were used to build TCR beta libraries. TCRdb independently ran MiXCR on the multiplex PCR reads; one entry per CDR3 protein. The table has 360,000 or so distinct CDR3 sequences, around 15% seen once. The same sample was also studied in work on T cells in Graves' hyperthyroidism and ophthalmopathy. That report adds: Investigators excluded patients with uncontrolled infection, other autoimmune disease, pregnancy or lactation.

Material: peripheral blood mononuclear cells (PBMCs), obtained at new diagnosis, from a patient treated with antithyroid drugs. The chain carries TRBV28 and TRBJ2-6, with 8 positions matching TRBD2. The receptor's source is a woman aged 18 to 35 with Graves disease. The CDR3 DNA reads TGTGCCAGCAGTTTCCCCCGGGGGGGTGTGGCTGGGGCCAACGTCCTGACTTTC. Translation gives CASSFPRGGVAGANVLTF.